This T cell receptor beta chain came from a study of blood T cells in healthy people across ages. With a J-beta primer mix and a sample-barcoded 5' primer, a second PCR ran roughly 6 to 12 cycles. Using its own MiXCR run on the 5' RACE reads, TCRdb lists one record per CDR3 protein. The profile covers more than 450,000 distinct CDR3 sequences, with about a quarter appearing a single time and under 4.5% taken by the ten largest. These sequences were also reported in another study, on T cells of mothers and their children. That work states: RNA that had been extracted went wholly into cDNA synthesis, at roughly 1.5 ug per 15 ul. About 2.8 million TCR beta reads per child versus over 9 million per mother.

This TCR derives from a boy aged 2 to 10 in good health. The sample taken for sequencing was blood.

The CDR3 DNA sequence: TGTGCCAGCAGCATTAGCGGGACGATTTACAATGAGCAGTTCTTC. Its translation: CASSISGTIYNEQFF. The chain is built from TRBV7-2 and TRBJ2-1, with TRBD2 matching over 8 bases. The germline V gene has CDR1 SGHTA and CDR2 FQGNSA. The CDR3 contains 15 residues. Trimming at V came to 5 bases and at J to 4 bases, leaving 7 bases not matched to a gene.